Shown below are 13 T cell receptor beta chains from a single sample sequenced in a study of T cell responses to AZD1222 COVID-19 vaccine. Sequenced by immunoSEQ multiplex PCR; TCRdb stores in-frame clones only, minus some. The data contain approximately 130,000 clones, 90% of them singletons. The starting material was peripheral blood, obtained on day 0 of AZD1222 vaccination. Receptor source: an adult in good health.

CDR3 loop: CASSTLGQGIGSTEAFF. The DNA of the CDR3 is TGTGCCAGCAGCACACTGGGACAGGGAATTGGGAGCACTGAAGCTTTCTTT. The chain employs TRBV21-1 and TRBJ1-1; the table's D gene call, TRBD1, was not cross checked with the DNA. TRBV21-1 is classified as a pseudogene. The CDR3 is 17 amino acids.

For the CDR3, the DNA is TGTGCCAGCAGCTCGGCAGGGAACACTGAAGCTTTCTTT. It translates to CASSSAGNTEAFF. V is TRBV11-3 and J is TRBJ1-1, with D unresolved. Germline-derived CDR1 and CDR2 are SGHNT and YENEEA. This CDR3 has 13 amino acids. Trimming left V 4 bases short and J 1 base short, with 7 bases between.

V and J are TRBV7-7 and TRBJ2-2; D is undetermined. There are 17 residues in the CDR3. V dropped 1 base and J dropped 5 bases, with 17 bases sitting between them. Germline V lookup: CDR1 SSHAT, CDR2 FNYEAQ (reference sequence). CDR3 region: CASSLETGTLQTGELFF. The CDR3 DNA reads TGTGCCAGCAGCTTAGAGACGGGCACGCTTCAGACCGGGGAGCTGTTTTTT.

This chain's CDR3 is CASSLGGGTSSNEQFF. The CDR3 bases are TGTGCCAGCAGCTTAGGGGGTGGGACTAGCTCCAATGAGCAGTTCTTC. The chain links TRBV7-9 to TRBJ2-1, with 9 bases lining up with TRBD2. The CDR3 has 16 residues. Trimming took 1 base from V and 6 from J; bases not matched to a gene: 7. Germline lookup yields CDR1 SEHNR and CDR2 FQNEAQ (reference sequence).

This chain joins TRBV19 and TRBJ2-2, with 10 bases lining up with TRBD1. The CDR3 sequence is 14 residues long. Unmatched junction bases numbered 1, after V lost 3 bases and J lost 6 bases. CDR1 is LNHDA, CDR2 SQIVND, per germline (reference sequence). CDR3 DNA: TGTGCCAGTAGTATCGACAGGGGGCCCGGGGAGCTGTTTTTT. Amino acid sequence: CASSIDRGPGELFF.

Comments on this clone: Other DNA sequences in this sample translate to the same CDR3. The chain is built from TRBV18 and TRBJ1-5; no clear D gene. CDR1 KGHSH and CDR2 LQKENI come from the germline V gene. Trimming took off 2 bases at V and 0 bases at J, with 8 bases between the two ends. The CDR3 totals 15 residues. DNA of the CDR3: TGTGCCAGCTCACCAGTCGAAAATAGCAATCAGCCCCAGCATTTT. Protein product: CASSPVENSNQPQHF.

The genes are TRBV5-8 and TRBJ1-3, with TRBD1 matching over 8 bases. CDR1 is SGHTS, CDR2 YDEGEE, per germline. The trim removed 0 bases at V and 4 bases at J, leaving 9 bases unmatched. This CDR3 is 17 amino acids long. The DNA of the CDR3 is TGTGCCAGCAGCTTGGTAGCAGGGGGCTTCTTCGGAAACACCATATATTTT. This translates into CASSLVAGGFFGNTIYF.

Remarks on this clone: A much larger clone is a single base away; this may be a read error. This chain connects TRBV9 to TRBJ1-1, with 8 bases aligning to TRBD1. The V gene end was trimmed by 6 bases and the J gene end by 1 base; junction bases not matched to a gene: 8. Germline CDR1 and CDR2: SGDLS and YYNGEE. The CDR3 is made up of 15 amino acids. This chain's CDR3 is CASNSRGHGNTEAFF. The CDR3, as DNA: TGTGCCAGCAACTCCAGGGGGCATGGGAACACTGAAGCTTTCTTT.

V gene TRBV11-2 combines with J gene TRBJ2-3; the D is unclear. From germline, CDR1 is SGHAT and CDR2 FQNNGV. The CDR3 covers 14 residues. Deletions cut 2 bases from V and 1 base from J, with 7 bases between. The CDR3 loop reads CASSLSSGTDTQYF. The DNA of the CDR3 is TGTGCCAGCAGCTTATCCAGCGGCACAGATACGCAGTATTTT.

The J gene is TRBJ2-1, the V gene TRBV6-6; TRBD2 agrees at 9 bases. Germline trimming cut 5 bases from V and 3 bases from J; bases unmatched to any gene: 5. The germline CDR1 and CDR2 sequences are MNHNY and SVGAGI (reference sequence). The CDR3 extends over 15 amino acids. This chain's CDR3 is CASSRAGGNYNEQFF. The CDR3 nucleotides read TGTGCCAGCAGTAGAGCGGGAGGCAACTACAATGAGCAGTTCTTC.

V is TRBV7-6 and J is TRBJ2-2; D unresolved. This CDR3 has 17 residues. Germline V gene lookup returns CDR1 SGHVS and CDR2 FNYEAQ. V was trimmed by 5 bases and J by 0 bases, leaving 16 bases between them. The CDR3 nucleotides read TGTGCCAGCAGCCGCCGCATTAAAGGGACGAACACCGGGGAGCTGTTTTTT. It encodes CASSRRIKGTNTGELFF.

This CDR3 reads CASSMDWHSGNTIYF. CDR3 bases: TGTGCCAGTAGTATGGACTGGCACTCTGGAAACACCATATATTTT. The V call is TRBV19, the J call TRBJ1-3, with D hard to call. Trimming shortened V by 3 bases and J by 0 bases, and 9 bases separated the two germline ends. CDR1 is LNHDA, CDR2 SQIVND, per germline (reference sequence). The CDR3 extends over 15 amino acids.

J is TRBJ2-1 and V is TRBV18; D might be TRBD1 or TRBD2, each matching 6 bases. Trimming left V 2 bases short and J 2 bases short, with 13 bases between. CDR3 length equals 16 residues. Germline CDR1 is KGHSH and CDR2 is LQKENI. The CDR3 spells CASSPEEGGPYNEQFF. The CDR3 DNA is TGTGCCAGCTCACCAGAAGAGGGGGGCCCCTACAATGAGCAGTTCTTC.